The present T cell receptor (beta chain) was sequenced within a study of tumor-infiltrating lymphocytes in oesophageal squamous cell carcinoma (TCRdb year 2016). The CDR3, cysteine through phenylalanine, is 15 amino acids long. Of all the DNA, just the CDR3 is kept, 45 bases in frame from base 1. Via the germline V gene (reference sequence), CDR1 is DFQATT and CDR2 SNEGSKA. A distance of 17 bases separates the germline ends of V and J, which lose 5 bases and 2 bases respectively. As to this clonotype: What antigen it recognizes has not been identified. Base qualities are not at hand, and no much larger clone is one base apart.

Libraries were made using PCR. The run used an Illumina HiSeq 2000. The raw public data were reprocessed by TCRdb itself: fastp quality trimming at Q25, MiXCR clonotype calling, in-frame beta chains only. Rows with a matching CDR3 protein are joined into one entry that keeps the most common DNA and genes. Here the sample has about 21,000 distinct CDR3 sequences; about two fifths occur a single time. Together, the top ten hold 15% to 20% of the sample. The specimen was esophageal tumor tissue. The V and J segments used are TRBV20-1 and TRBJ2-3; TRBD1 is a possible D gene, resting on 6 matching bases. The sequence was collected from a male donor with esophageal squamous cell carcinoma. Here the CDR3 is given as CSAPREAGDTDTQYF. In nucleotide form, the sequence is TGCAGTGCTCCCCGGGAAGCAGGGGACACAGATACGCAGTATTTT.